This T cell receptor beta chain appears in the sequencing data of a study of T cell responses to AZD1222 COVID-19 vaccine. Overall study findings and caveats: Seropositive at baseline were only 5 or 6 AZD1222 recipients. White British people made up most donors, females outnumbered males, and clonal diversity was possibly underestimated. Spike-specific TCR breadth and depth were elevated following two AZD1222 doses.

CDR1 and CDR2 (germline): SGHAT, FQNNGV. V was pared by 0 bases and J by 2 bases, with 14 bases between. CDR3 size: 16 residues. Regarding this clone: Its target is not known.

Profiled with immunoSEQ multiplex PCR; TCRdb holds only in-frame clones, not every one. The repertoire holds more than 110,000 clones, with 80% to 95% as singletons. The J gene is TRBJ2-7, the V gene TRBV11-2; tentative D call: TRBD1 (5 bases). The TCR originated in an adult in good health. This sample comprised peripheral blood, obtained on day 0 of AZD1222 vaccination. Written as DNA, the CDR3 is TGTGCCAGCAGCTTAGAGGGCAGGGCTTTTGCCTACGAGCAGTACTTC. Translating gives CASSLEGRAFAYEQYF.